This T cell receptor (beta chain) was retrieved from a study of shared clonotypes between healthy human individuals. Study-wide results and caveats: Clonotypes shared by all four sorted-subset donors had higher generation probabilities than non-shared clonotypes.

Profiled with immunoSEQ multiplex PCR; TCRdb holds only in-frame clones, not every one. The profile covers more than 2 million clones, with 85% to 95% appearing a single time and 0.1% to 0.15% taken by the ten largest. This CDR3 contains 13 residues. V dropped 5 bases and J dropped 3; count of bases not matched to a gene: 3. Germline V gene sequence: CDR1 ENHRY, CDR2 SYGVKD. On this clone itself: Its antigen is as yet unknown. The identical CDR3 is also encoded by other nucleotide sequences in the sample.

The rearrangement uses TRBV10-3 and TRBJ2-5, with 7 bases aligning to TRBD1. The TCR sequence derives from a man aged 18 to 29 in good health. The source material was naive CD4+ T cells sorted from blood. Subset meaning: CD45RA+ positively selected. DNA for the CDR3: TGTGCCATCAGTCCGGGACAGAAAGAGACCCAGTACTTC. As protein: CAISPGQKETQYF.